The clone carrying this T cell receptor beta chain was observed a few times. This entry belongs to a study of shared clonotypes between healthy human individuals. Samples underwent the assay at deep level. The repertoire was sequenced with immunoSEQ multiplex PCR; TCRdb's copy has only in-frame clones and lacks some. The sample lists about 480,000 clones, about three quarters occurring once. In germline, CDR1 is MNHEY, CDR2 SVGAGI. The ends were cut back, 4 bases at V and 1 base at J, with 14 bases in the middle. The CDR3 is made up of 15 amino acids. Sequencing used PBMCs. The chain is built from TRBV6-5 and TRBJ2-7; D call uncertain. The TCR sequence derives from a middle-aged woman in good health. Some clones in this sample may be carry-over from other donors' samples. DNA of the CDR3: TGTGCCAGCAGTTCTGCATTCGGACCGTCCTACGAGCAGTACTTC. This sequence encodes CASSSAFGPSYEQYF.